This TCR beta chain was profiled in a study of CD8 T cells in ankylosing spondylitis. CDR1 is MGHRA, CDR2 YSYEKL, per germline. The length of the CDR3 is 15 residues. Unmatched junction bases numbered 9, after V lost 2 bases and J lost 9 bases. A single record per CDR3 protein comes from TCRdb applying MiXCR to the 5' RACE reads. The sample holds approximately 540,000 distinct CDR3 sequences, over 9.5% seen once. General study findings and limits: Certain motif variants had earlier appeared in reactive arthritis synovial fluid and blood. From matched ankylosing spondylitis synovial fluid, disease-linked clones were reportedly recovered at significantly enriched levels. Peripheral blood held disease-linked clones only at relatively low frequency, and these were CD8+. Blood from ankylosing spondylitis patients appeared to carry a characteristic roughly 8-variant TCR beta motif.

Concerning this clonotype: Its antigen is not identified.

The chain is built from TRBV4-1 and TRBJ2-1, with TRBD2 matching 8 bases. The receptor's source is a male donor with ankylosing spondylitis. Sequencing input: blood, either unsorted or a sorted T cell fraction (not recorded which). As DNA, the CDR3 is TGCGCCAGCAGCCAACCCGGGAGGGCCATTGTTGAGCAGTTCTTC. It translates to CASSQPGRAIVEQFF.